These 12 T cell receptor beta chains were sequenced from one sample in a study of blood T cell repertoires in COVID-19. TCRdb's table, derived via immunoSEQ multiplex PCR, lists solely in-frame clones and lacks some. The table has a few hundred thousand clones, approximately 85% seen once. Sequences were obtained from peripheral blood. The origin of the receptors is a human donor with COVID-19, enrolled during active disease. The donor label of this sample is uncertain.

The chain joins TRBV5-6 to TRBJ2-3, with a weak D call TRBD1 (6 bases). Looked up from germline, CDR1 is SGHDT and CDR2 is YYEEEE. CDR3 length equals 16 residues. Trimming removed 1 base at V and 3 bases at J, with 15 bases between. The CDR3 sequence is CASSLISGDGTDTQYF. CDR3 nucleotides: TGTGCCAGCAGCTTGATTTCAGGGGATGGGACAGATACGCAGTATTTT.

The CDR3 nucleotides read TGTGCCAGTAGTATAAGGCTAGCGGGAGGGACAGATACGCAGTATTTT. Encoded protein: CASSIRLAGGTDTQYF. This chain connects TRBV19 to TRBJ2-3; 12 bases are shared with TRBD2. CDR3 length equals 16 residues. The germline gives CDR1 LNHDA, CDR2 SQIVND (reference sequence). The J segment lost 3 bases and the V segment lost 2 bases, leaving 3 bases of the junction unmatched.

The chain employs TRBV19 and TRBJ1-5; perhaps TRBD1 as D (6 bases). V was trimmed by 7 bases and J by 9 bases, leaving 19 bases between them. The CDR3 spans 14 residues. Germline-derived CDR1 and CDR2 are LNHDA and SQIVND (reference sequence). The CDR3 reads CASKRVTGGGPQHF. CDR3 in DNA: TGTGCCAGTAAAAGGGTGACAGGTGGAGGGCCCCAGCATTTT.

The chain joins TRBV11-1 to TRBJ2-3; 7 bases match TRBD1. Trimming at V came to 1 base and at J to 2 bases, leaving 6 bases not matched to a gene. There are 16 residues in the CDR3. Germline loops: CDR1 SGHAT, CDR2 FQDESV (reference sequence). CDR3 sequence reads: CASSLEGQTFTDTQYF. The CDR3 DNA is TGTGCCAGCAGCTTAGAGGGACAGACTTTCACAGATACGCAGTATTTT.

This clone was counted between two and nine times. This chain joins TRBV30 and TRBJ1-1, with a tentative D call TRBD1 (6 bases). V shed 3 bases and J shed 3 bases, with 11 bases lying between them. Germline values: CDR1 GTSNPN, CDR2 SVGIG (reference sequence). The CDR3 extends over 13 amino acids. The CDR3 loop is CAWSRQAHTEAFF. CDR3 sequence (DNA): TGTGCCTGGAGCCGACAGGCGCACACTGAAGCTTTCTTT. Looking up the rest from reference TRBV30 and TRBJ1-1 gives the full variable domain: SQTIHQWPATLVQPVGSPLSLECTVEGTSNPNLYWYRQAAGRGLQLLFYSVGIGQISSEVPQNLSASRPQDRQFILSSKKLLLSDSGFYLCAWSRQAHTEAFFGQGTRLTVV.

CDR3 loop: CASSLARGEQYF. The CDR3 nucleotides are TGTGCCAGCAGCTTAGCTCGGGGCGAGCAGTACTTC. This chain connects TRBV13 to TRBJ2-7; tentatively, D is TRBD2 (5 bases). Trimming shortened V by 1 base and J by 6 bases, and 7 bases separated the two germline ends. Germline V gene data show CDR1 as PRHDT and CDR2 as FYEKMQ (reference sequence). This CDR3 is built from 12 residues.

The chain couples TRBV18 to TRBJ1-1; tentatively, D is TRBD1 (5 bases). Deletions cut 5 bases from V and 4 bases from J, with 14 bases between. Per germline, CDR1 KGHSH and CDR2 LQKENI. CDR3 length: 14 residues. As DNA, the CDR3 is TGTGCCAGCTCAGCAGCGGGGGTGGGCACTGAAGCTTTCTTT. It encodes CASSAAGVGTEAFF. Combining the CDR3 with reference TRBV18 and TRBJ1-1 gives the whole variable domain NAGVMQNPRHLVRRRGQEARLRCSPMKGHSHVYWYRQLPEEGLKFMVYLQKENIIDESGMPKERFSAEFPKEGPSILRIQQVVRGDSAAYFCASSAAGVGTEAFFGQGTRLTVV.

The rearrangement uses TRBV19 and TRBJ2-1; D not resolved. This CDR3 has 15 residues. The V gene's germline CDR1 is LNHDA and CDR2 SQIVND (reference sequence). The ends were cut back, 3 bases at V and 4 bases at J, with 13 bases in the middle. The CDR3 DNA sequence: TGTGCCAGTAGTATGGCGGCAAACCGTTACAATGAGCAGTTCTTC. This translates into CASSMAANRYNEQFF.

The J gene is TRBJ1-2, the V gene TRBV5-4; no firm D call. Per germline, CDR1 SGHNT and CDR2 YYREEE (reference sequence). This CDR3 is 13 amino acids long. The V end lost 1 base, the J end lost 1 base, and 5 bases lay between the germline ends. This chain's CDR3 is CASSLSLNYGYTF. The CDR3, as DNA: TGTGCCAGCAGCTTGAGCCTTAACTATGGCTACACCTTC.

This chain links TRBV19 with TRBJ2-1, with 9 bases lining up with TRBD2. Germline trimming cut 6 bases from V and 4 bases from J; bases unmatched to any gene: 7. This CDR3 has 15 residues. The germline V gene has CDR1 LNHDA and CDR2 SQIVND (reference sequence). CDR3 residues: CASSASSGKYNEQFF. CDR3 sequence (DNA): TGTGCCAGTAGCGCCTCTAGCGGGAAATACAATGAGCAGTTCTTC. Complete variable domain (other parts from reference TRBV19 and TRBJ2-1): DGGITQSPKYLFRKEGQNVTLSCEQNLNHDAMYWYRQDPGQGLRLIYYSQIVNDFQKGDIAEGYSVSREKKESFPLTVTSAQKNPTAFYLCASSASSGKYNEQFFGPGTRLTVL.

The J gene is TRBJ2-6, the V gene TRBV7-2; D is ambiguous. Germline values: CDR1 SGHTA, CDR2 FQGNSA. Trimming took 1 base from V and 0 from J, leaving 4 bases between them. This CDR3 region has 15 residues. The CDR3 DNA reads TGTGCCAGCAGCTTAGGGCCCTCTGGGGCCAACGTCCTGACTTTC. It specifies CASSLGPSGANVLTF.

V gene TRBV5-1 combines with J gene TRBJ2-7; D not certain. This CDR3 is 14 amino acids long. The V end lost 0 bases, the J end lost 3 bases, and 10 bases lay between the germline ends. CDR1 is SGHRS and CDR2 is YFSETQ in the germline V gene. CDR3 DNA sequence: TGCGCCAGCAGCTTGGATCAGGTGGGCTACGAGCAGTACTTC. It translates to CASSLDQVGYEQYF. Filled out from reference TRBV5-1 and TRBJ2-7, the complete variable domain reads KAGVTQTPRYLIKTRGQQVTLSCSPISGHRSVSWYQQTPGQGLQFLFEYFSETQRNKGNFPGRFSGRQFSNSRSEMNVSTLELGDSALYLCASSLDQVGYEQYFGPGTRLTVT.